The TCR beta chain under discussion was sequenced for a study of T cell responses to AZD1222 COVID-19 vaccine. There are 15 residues in the CDR3. The trim removed 3 bases at V and 6 bases at J, leaving 10 bases unmatched. Germline assignment: CDR1 SGHNT and CDR2 YENEEA. Sequencing was performed with immunoSEQ multiplex PCR; in TCRdb, only in-frame clones are kept and a portion is missing. Of about 140,000 clones in the sample, 93% were seen once. The J gene is TRBJ2-7, the V gene TRBV11-3, with TRBD2 matching over 8 bases. The source was peripheral blood, collected on day 0 of MenACWY control vaccination. The TCR was taken from an adult in good health. CDR3: CASSLSPGGPSEQYF. DNA of the CDR3: TGTGCCAGCAGCTTGAGCCCGGGAGGGCCGTCCGAGCAGTACTTC.